These T cell receptor beta chains were read from a single sample in a study of blood T cell repertoires in COVID-19. Produced via immunoSEQ multiplex PCR; TCRdb's table is partial and in-frame only. The data show fewer than 150,000 clones, roughly 90% seen once. The source material was peripheral blood. The source of these receptors is a man aged 45 to 65 with active or convalescent COVID-19. Both conserved end residues are part of each CDR3. The order of the fields is CDR3 length, J gene, V gene, D gene, clone size, CDR3 DNA, CDR3 protein. D genes are given only for firm matches. The listing skips clone size in some rows; elsewhere it reads once, few, many or a size class.

>13|TRBJ1-6|TRBV5-1|NA|NA
TGCGCCAGCAGAGCGGGTTATAATTCACCCCTCCACTTT
CASRAGYNSPLHF
>16|TRBJ2-1|TRBV28|TRBD2|NA
TGTGCCAGCTATAGTCTAAGCGGGAGGTCCTACAATGAGCAGTTCTTC
CASYSLSGRSYNEQFF
>14|TRBJ1-1|TRBV16|NA|NA
TGTGCCAGCAGCCGGCGGACTTTGAACACTGAAGCTTTCTTT
CASSRRTLNTEAFF
>14|TRBJ1-4|TRBV6-5|TRBD1|NA
TGTGCCAGCAGGCGACAGGGTGGTGGTGAAAAACTGTTTTTT
CASRRQGGGEKLFF
>13|TRBJ2-7|TRBV2|TRBD1|NA
TGTGCCAGCAAATGGGGACAGAGGGGCGAGCAGTACTTC
CASKWGQRGEQYF
>14|TRBJ2-7|TRBV6-5|TRBD1|few
TGTGCCAGCAGCCCCGGGACAGACTCCTACGAGCAGTACTTC
CASSPGTDSYEQYF
>16|TRBJ2-6|TRBV3-1/TRBV3-2|NA|NA
TGTGCCAGCAGCCACCTTAGCGGCTCTGGGGCCAACGTCCTGACTTTC
CASSHLSGSGANVLTF
>13|TRBJ2-7|TRBV28|NA|many
TGTGCCAGCAGTTTGGGCAGTACCTACGAGCAGTACTTC
CASSLGSTYEQYF
>13|TRBJ1-4|TRBV10-1|NA|NA
TGCGCCAACGGAGGAGTTGGTAATGAAAAACTGTTTTTT
CANGGVGNEKLFF
>16|TRBJ2-2|TRBV7-9|NA|NA
TGTGCCAGCAGCCTAGAGGGGCCCGAACTGACCGGGGAGCTGTTTTTT
CASSLEGPELTGELFF
>13|TRBJ1-2|TRBV27|NA|few
TGTGCCAGCAGTAAACAGGACAACTATGGCTACACCTTC
CASSKQDNYGYTF
>14|TRBJ2-7|TRBV25-1|TRBD2|NA
TGTGCCAGCAGTCCCCGGACTAGCGGGAGCGAGCAGTACTTC
CASSPRTSGSEQYF
>13|TRBJ2-3|TRBV30|NA|NA
TGTGCCTGGAGTCCACAGACCACAGATACGCAGTATTTT
CAWSPQTTDTQYF
>15|TRBJ2-2|TRBV11-3|NA|NA
TGTGCCAGCAGCTTTTCAGCGGGCTCCACCGGGGAGCTGTTTTTT
CASSFSAGSTGELFF
>15|TRBJ2-1|TRBV6-6|TRBD2|NA
TGTGCCAGCAGATTACTAGCGGGCTCCTACAATGAGCAGTTCTTC
CASRLLAGSYNEQFF
>15|TRBJ2-7|TRBV11-2|NA|few
TGTGCCAGCAGCTTAGGAAGTTCCGGGGACTTCGGCCCGTACTTC
CASSLGSSGDFGPYF
>14|TRBJ2-7|TRBV5-6|NA|NA
TGTGCCAGCAGCTCCCTGGGGGGTACCTACGAGCAGTACTTC
CASSSLGGTYEQYF
>15|TRBJ1-4|TRBV28|TRBD1|NA
TGTGCCAGCGGACCGGGACAGGGGGACGCTGAAAAACTGTTTTTT
CASGPGQGDAEKLFF
>16|TRBJ2-2|TRBV18|NA|few
TGTGCCAGCTCACCACCGCGGAGGGGATCGACCGGGGAGCTGTTTTTT
CASSPPRRGSTGELFF
>15|TRBJ2-6|TRBV2|NA|NA
TGTGCCAGCAGTGACCGTGGCACTGGGGCCAACGTCCTGACTTTC
CASSDRGTGANVLTF
>16|TRBJ1-5|TRBV28|TRBD1|once
TGTGCCAGCAGTTACCACAGGGGGCGCAAAGGTCAGCCCCAGCATTTT
CASSYHRGRKGQPQHF
>16|TRBJ2-7|TRBV15|NA|NA
TGTGCCACCAGCAGAGCGTCGGACACGACCTCCTACGAGCAGTACTTC
CATSRASDTTSYEQYF
>13|TRBJ2-7|TRBV7-2|NA|NA
TGTGCCAGCAGCTTAGGAATAGCCTACGAGCAGTACTTC
CASSLGIAYEQYF
>14|TRBJ2-5|TRBV19|TRBD1|NA
TGTGCCAGTAGGGAGACAGGGAGAGGGGAGACCCAGTACTTC
CASRETGRGETQYF
>13|TRBJ1-5|TRBV5-1|NA|few
TGCGCCAGCAGCCCGGAGGGAAGTCAGCCCCAGCATTTT
CASSPEGSQPQHF
>11|TRBJ2-7|TRBV2|NA|few
TGTGCCAGCAGTGAAGTACGGGAGCAGTACTTC
CASSEVREQYF
>12|TRBJ1-2|TRBV28|TRBD1|NA
TGTGCCAGCAGACACACAGGGGGTGGCTACACCTTC
CASRHTGGGYTF
>15|TRBJ2-1|TRBV3-1/TRBV3-2|TRBD2|NA
TGTGCCAGCAGCCTCCTAGCGGGTTGGGGCAATGAGCAGTTCTTC
CASSLLAGWGNEQFF
>14|TRBJ2-7|TRBV10-3|NA|NA
TGTGCCATCAGTGAGACAGGGAGCTCCTACGAGCAGTACTTC
CAISETGSSYEQYF
>14|TRBJ2-5|TRBV28|TRBD1|NA
TGTGCCAGCAGCCCCCGGGACAGGGGGGAGACCCAGTACTTC
CASSPRDRGETQYF
>14|TRBJ1-5|TRBV25-1|NA|NA
TGTGCCAGCAGTGACCAAGGAGGGAATCAGCCCCAGCATTTT
CASSDQGGNQPQHF
>13|TRBJ2-5|TRBV28|TRBD1|NA
TGTGCCAGCAGTTTGGACAGGGTAAAGACCCAGTACTTC
CASSLDRVKTQYF
>14|TRBJ1-1|TRBV24-1|NA|NA
TGTGCCACCAGTGGACAGTCAAGTACGGGTGAAGCTTTCTTT
CATSGQSSTGEAFF
>16|TRBJ2-3|TRBV9|TRBD1|NA
TGTGCCAGCAGCGTAGGGGGACAGGCTAGCACAGATACGCAGTATTTT
CASSVGGQASTDTQYF
>14|TRBJ2-5|TRBV6-2/TRBV6-3|TRBD2|once
TGTGCCAGCAGTTACCACGGGGGGGGAGAGACCCAGTACTTC
CASSYHGGGETQYF
>16|TRBJ1-2|TRBV19|NA|NA
TGTGCCAGTGAGAGAGGTCAAGGTCCTCTGGCGCGCGGCTACACCTTC
CASERGQGPLARGYTF
>14|TRBJ2-7|TRBV10-1|NA|NA
TGCGCCAGCTTTAGGACAGTTACTCCCTACGAGCAGTACTTC
CASFRTVTPYEQYF
>13|TRBJ1-2|TRBV14|TRBD1|NA
TGTGCCAGCAGCCGACAGGGTATGGATGGCTACACCTTC
CASSRQGMDGYTF
>16|TRBJ2-5|TRBV7-8|TRBD2|NA
TGTGCCAGCAGTTACCGGAGTAGCGGGGAGGGAGAGACCCAGTACTTC
CASSYRSSGEGETQYF
>15|TRBJ2-2|TRBV11-3|TRBD2|NA
TGTGCCAGCAGCCTGGGACTACCTAACACCGGGGAGCTGTTTTTT
CASSLGLPNTGELFF
>11|TRBJ1-2|TRBV9|NA|NA
TGTGCCACCGCGGGTAACTATGGCTACACCTTC
CATAGNYGYTF
>13|TRBJ2-1|TRBV18|NA|NA
TGTGCCAGCTCACCACCCGGACTGCCAGAGCAGTTCTTC
CASSPPGLPEQFF
>15|TRBJ2-2|TRBV5-4|TRBD1|once
TGTGCCAGCAGGGCCGGGACAGGGGGAACCGGGGAGCTGTTTTTT
CASRAGTGGTGELFF
>16|TRBJ1-2|TRBV7-9|NA|NA
TGTGCCAGCAGCTTCTCCGCCGGGGGGGGCAACTATGGCTACACCTTC
CASSFSAGGGNYGYTF
>16|TRBJ2-3|TRBV3-1/TRBV3-2|NA|NA
TGTGCCAGCAGCCAAGATTTAAGCACTCCATTAACTACGCAGTATTTT
CASSQDLSTPLTTQYF
>14|TRBJ1-1|TRBV4-3|NA|NA
TGCGCCAGCAGCCCTGAAACTCGGGGGACTGAAGCTTTCTTT
CASSPETRGTEAFF
>13|TRBJ1-2|TRBV12-3/TRBV12-4|NA|once
TGTGCCAGCAGTTTAGACGGTCCCTATGGCTACACCTTC
CASSLDGPYGYTF
>15|TRBJ1-6|TRBV6-5|NA|once
TGTGCCAGCCAGGCAGGGAGAGGCGGAGGGTCACCCCTCCACTTT
CASQAGRGGGSPLHF
>14|TRBJ2-3|TRBV24-1|NA|NA
TGTGCCACCAGTGCAGGGGTGGGTACAGATACGCAGTATTTT
CATSAGVGTDTQYF